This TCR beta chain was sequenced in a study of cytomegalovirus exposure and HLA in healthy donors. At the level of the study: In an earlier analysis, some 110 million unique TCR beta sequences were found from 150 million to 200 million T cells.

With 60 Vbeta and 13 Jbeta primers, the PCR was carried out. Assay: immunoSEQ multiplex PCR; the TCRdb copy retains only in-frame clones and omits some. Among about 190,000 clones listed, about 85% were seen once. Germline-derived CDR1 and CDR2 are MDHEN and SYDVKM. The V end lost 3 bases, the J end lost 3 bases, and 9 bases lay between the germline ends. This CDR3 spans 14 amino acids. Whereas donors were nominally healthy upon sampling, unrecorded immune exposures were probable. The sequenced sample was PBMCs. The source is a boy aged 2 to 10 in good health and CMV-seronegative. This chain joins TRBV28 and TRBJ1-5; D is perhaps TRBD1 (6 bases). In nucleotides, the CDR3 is TGTGCCAGCAGTTTCGGGGACATCAATCAGCCCCAGCATTTT. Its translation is CASSFGDINQPQHF.